This passage covers 6 T cell receptor beta chains from one sample sequenced in a study of T cell repertoires in cytomegalovirus infection. One entry per CDR3 protein, called by TCRdb with MiXCR from the reads. The table records 450,000 to 650,000 distinct CDR3 sequences, around 27% of them present only once. Sequencing input: PBMCs. These receptors were taken from a human donor in good health (CMV status not recorded). Some clones in this sample may be carry-over from other donors' samples.

This chain connects TRBV19 to TRBJ2-2; D is possibly TRBD1 (6 bases). This CDR3 region has 13 residues. The germline V and J ends were trimmed by 3 bases and 4 bases, with 6 bases remaining between them. CDR1 LNHDA and CDR2 SQIVND come from the germline V gene (reference sequence). The CDR3 loop reads CASSMGATGELFF. CDR3 nucleotides: TGTGCCAGTAGTATGGGGGCCACCGGGGAGCTGTTTTTT.

This sequence joins TRBV19 and TRBJ2-1; TRBD2 aligns across 13 bases. J was trimmed by 3 bases and V by 8 bases; bases with no gene match: 13. The V gene's germline CDR1 is LNHDA and CDR2 SQIVND (reference sequence). This CDR3 contains 18 residues. The CDR3 bases are TGTGCCAGTTGGGGGCCAATGGGACTAGCGGGGATCTACAATGAGCAGTTCTTC. Residues: CASWGPMGLAGIYNEQFF.

The V and J genes are TRBV6-2 or TRBV6-3 and TRBJ2-1; perhaps TRBD1 as D (5 bases). CDR1 and CDR2 (germline): MNHEY, SVGEGT. The CDR3 consists of 18 residues. Trimming stripped 2 bases from V and 3 bases from J, with 20 bases between. CDR3 nucleotides: TGTGCCAGCAGTTACGGCAGGGCCCCGGTTGGAATCTACAATGAGCAGTTCTTC. This sequence encodes CASSYGRAPVGIYNEQFF.

This clonotype has more than one count but fewer than ten. The chain is built from TRBV4-1 and TRBJ1-2; 7 bases are a match to TRBD1. Germline V CDR1 and CDR2: MGHRA, YSYEKL. This CDR3 is built from 16 residues. J was trimmed by 4 bases and V by 0 bases; bases with no gene match: 8. The CDR3 nucleotides read TGCGCCAGCAGCCAAGATCTTACAGGGGCAGGCTATGGCTACACCTTC. Its translation: CASSQDLTGAGYGYTF.

This clonotype appeared once. The chain couples TRBV28 to TRBJ2-1; D is uncertain. Germline values: CDR1 MDHEN, CDR2 SYDVKM. V lost 8 bases and J 12 bases, leaving 20 bases between the germline ends. The CDR3 covers 13 residues. CDR3 DNA sequence: TGTGCCAGCGGTCTGCCTAGGACGCCCTTGCAGTTCTTC. This translates into CASGLPRTPLQFF. The entire variable domain, with the rest obtained from reference TRBV28 and TRBJ2-1, is as follows: DVKVTQSSRYLVKRTGEKVFLECVQDMDHENMFWYRQDPGLGLRLIYFSYDVKMKEKGDIPEGYSVSREKKERFSLILESASTNQTSMYLCASGLPRTPLQFFGPGTRLTVL.

The sample holds many counts of this clonotype. The chain carries TRBV7-2 and TRBJ1-1; TRBD1 aligns across 7 bases. In germline, CDR1 is SGHTA, CDR2 FQGNSA. The length of the CDR3 is 14 residues. V shed 2 bases and J 2 bases; nucleotides not matched to a gene: 2. The CDR3 DNA reads TGTGCCAGCAGCTTATACAGGGGCAACACTGAAGCTTTCTTT. Its protein is CASSLYRGNTEAFF.